The present T cell receptor (beta chain) was sequenced within a study of blood T cell repertoires in COVID-19 (dated by TCRdb to between 2020 and 2021). With regard to the full study: Samples covering the acute and convalescent phases of COVID-19 were provided by collaborators in the United States, Italy and Spain. The material from the prospective study consisted of cDNA or gDNA derived from T cells, B-cell-depleted T cells, or PBMCs. Subjects who had been exposed to COVID-19, were actively infected with it, or had recovered from it provided the deeply sampled blood TCRbeta repertoires that made up the dataset. The repertoires were released in a freely available public database intended as a resource for research on the immune response to SARS-CoV-2. The samples were drawn from two sources: the first 160 participants of the ongoing ImmuneRACE study, and 1,200 or so subjects contributed by 6 global collaborators. Sample metadata almost always included a de-identified subject ID, COVID-19 status, age in years and sex. Where available, HLA class I and class II types were taken from metadata supplied by the sample provider and were not determined by assay-based typing. The investigation overall reported the following: How much clinical and demographic metadata was included differed by source and by participant, and the metadata was provided uncurated.

Another Seattle source contributed samples from volunteer blood donors who had recovered from COVID-19. Whole blood was collected in K2EDTA tubes by collaborating institutions according to the institutions' own protocols. For TCRbeta analysis, collaborators shipped samples in one of three forms: frozen whole blood, isolated PBMCs, or DNA extracted from either of those sample types. The CDR3 starts with the cysteine, ends with the phenylalanine, and has 17 residues. This entry keeps only the CDR3 DNA: 51 bases, framed from base 1. TCRbeta CDR3 regions were amplified from genomic DNA by means of the immunoSEQ Assay, a bias-controlled multiplex PCR. Concerning the study's data processing: The number of nucleated cells in each sample was estimated by amplification of reference gene primers within the assay. To quantify the absolute abundance of each unique TCRbeta CDR3 rearrangement, sequence reads were collapsed and filtered. For each sample, productive Simpson clonality was calculated by taking the square root of Simpson's diversity index across productive rearrangements. Entries here come from immuneACCESS through TCRdb and include only in-frame sequences with V and J called. Some clones fail to appear in such tables; in the studies checked, an unresolved V gene covers under half of the shortfall, and the cause of the remainder is unknown. That table furnishes V, J and clone size, whereas the DNA furnished D and trimming. The sample data list about 300,000 clones, and under 90% of these were observed just once. The ten largest account for 8.5% to 9.5% of the sample.

About this clone: Its recognized antigen is unknown. No base-level quality is on record; no much larger clone is a single base apart.

The rearranged segments are TRBV1 and TRBJ2-2; TRBD1, the table's D call, was not compared with the DNA. TRBV1 is noted as a pseudogene. The sequence derives from a woman aged 45-65 years who had recovered from COVID-19. The specimen was peripheral blood. Read as DNA, the sequence is TGCACCAGCAGCCAAGAAGTAAAAGGGGCGCGATCCGGGGAGCTGTTTTTT. This sequence encodes CTSSQEVKGARSGELFF.